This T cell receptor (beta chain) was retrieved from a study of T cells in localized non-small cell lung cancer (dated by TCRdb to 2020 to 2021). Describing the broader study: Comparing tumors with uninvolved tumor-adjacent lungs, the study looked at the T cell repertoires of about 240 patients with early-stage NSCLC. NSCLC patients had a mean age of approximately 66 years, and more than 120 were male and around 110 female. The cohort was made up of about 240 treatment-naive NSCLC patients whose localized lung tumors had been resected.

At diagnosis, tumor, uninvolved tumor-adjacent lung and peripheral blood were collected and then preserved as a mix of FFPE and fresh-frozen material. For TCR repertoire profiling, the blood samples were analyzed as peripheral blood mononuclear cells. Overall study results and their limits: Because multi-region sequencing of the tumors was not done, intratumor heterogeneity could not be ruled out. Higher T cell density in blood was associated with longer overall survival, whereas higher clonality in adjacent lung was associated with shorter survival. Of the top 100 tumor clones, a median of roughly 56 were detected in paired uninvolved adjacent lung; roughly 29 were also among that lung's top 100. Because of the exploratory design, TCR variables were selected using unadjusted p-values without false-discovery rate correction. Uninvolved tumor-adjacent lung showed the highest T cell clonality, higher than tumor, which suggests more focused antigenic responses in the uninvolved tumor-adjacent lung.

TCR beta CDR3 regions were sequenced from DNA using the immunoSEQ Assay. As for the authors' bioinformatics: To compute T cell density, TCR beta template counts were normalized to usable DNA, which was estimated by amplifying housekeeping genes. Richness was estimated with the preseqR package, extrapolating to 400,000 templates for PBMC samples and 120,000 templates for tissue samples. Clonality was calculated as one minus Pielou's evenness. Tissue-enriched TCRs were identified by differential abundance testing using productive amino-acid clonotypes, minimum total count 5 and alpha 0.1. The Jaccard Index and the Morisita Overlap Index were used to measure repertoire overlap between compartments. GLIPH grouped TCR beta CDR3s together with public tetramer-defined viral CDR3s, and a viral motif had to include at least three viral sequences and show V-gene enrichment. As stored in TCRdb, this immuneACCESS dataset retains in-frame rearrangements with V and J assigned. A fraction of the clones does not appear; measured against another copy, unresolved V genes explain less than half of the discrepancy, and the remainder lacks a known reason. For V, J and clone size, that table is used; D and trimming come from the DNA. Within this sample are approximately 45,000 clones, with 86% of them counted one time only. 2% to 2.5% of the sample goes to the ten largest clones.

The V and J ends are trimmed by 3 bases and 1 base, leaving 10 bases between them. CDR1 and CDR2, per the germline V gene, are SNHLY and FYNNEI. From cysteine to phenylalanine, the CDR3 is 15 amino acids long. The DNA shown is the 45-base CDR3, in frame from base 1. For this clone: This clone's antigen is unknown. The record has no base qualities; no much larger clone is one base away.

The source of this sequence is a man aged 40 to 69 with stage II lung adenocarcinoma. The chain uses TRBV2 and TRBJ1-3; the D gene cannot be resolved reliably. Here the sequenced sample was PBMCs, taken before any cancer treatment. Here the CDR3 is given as CASSEHRESGNTIYF. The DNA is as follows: TGTGCCAGCAGTGAGCACAGAGAGTCTGGAAACACCATATATTTT.